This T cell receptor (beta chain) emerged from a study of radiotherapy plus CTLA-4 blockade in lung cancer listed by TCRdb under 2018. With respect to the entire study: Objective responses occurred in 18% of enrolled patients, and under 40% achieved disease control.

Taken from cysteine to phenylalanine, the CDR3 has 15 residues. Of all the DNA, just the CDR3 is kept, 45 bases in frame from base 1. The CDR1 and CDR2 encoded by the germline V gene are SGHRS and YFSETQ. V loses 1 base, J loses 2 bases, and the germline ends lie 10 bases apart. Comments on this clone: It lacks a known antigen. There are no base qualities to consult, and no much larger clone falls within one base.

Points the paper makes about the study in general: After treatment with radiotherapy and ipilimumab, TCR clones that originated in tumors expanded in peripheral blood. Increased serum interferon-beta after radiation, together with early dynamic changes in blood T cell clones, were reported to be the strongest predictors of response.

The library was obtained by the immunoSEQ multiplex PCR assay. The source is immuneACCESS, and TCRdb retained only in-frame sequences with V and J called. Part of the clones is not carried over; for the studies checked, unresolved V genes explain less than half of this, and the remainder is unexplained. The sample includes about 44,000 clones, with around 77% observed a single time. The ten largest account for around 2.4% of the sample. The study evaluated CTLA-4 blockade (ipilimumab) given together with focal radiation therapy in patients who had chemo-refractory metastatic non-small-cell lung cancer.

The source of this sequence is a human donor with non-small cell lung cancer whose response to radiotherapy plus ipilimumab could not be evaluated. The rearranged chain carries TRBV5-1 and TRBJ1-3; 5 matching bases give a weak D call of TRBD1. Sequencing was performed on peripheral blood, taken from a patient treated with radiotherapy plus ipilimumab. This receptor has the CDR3 CASSLTAGTGNTIYF. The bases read TGCGCCAGCAGCTTGACGGCAGGGACTGGAAACACCATATATTTT.